A single sample is the source of the 8 T cell receptor beta chains below, sequenced in a study of regulatory T cells in long-lasting Graves disease. Sample time point: persistent/refractory GD, antithyroid drugs over 5 years with positive TRAb. From PBMCs, RNA was extracted and then used to make the TCR library. The TCR beta library used iRepertoire HTBI primers with Arm-PCR amplification of CDR3. From the multiplex PCR reads, TCRdb called clonotypes with MiXCR, one entry per CDR3 protein. This table has over 650,000 distinct CDR3 sequences, approximately 31% appearing once. Sequenced material: peripheral blood mononuclear cells (PBMCs), taken when the disease was refractory, from a patient treated with antithyroid drugs. These receptors came from a female donor with Graves disease.

This chain connects TRBV19 to TRBJ1-4; tentatively, D is TRBD1 (5 bases). The CDR3 is 14 amino acids. V lost 5 bases and J 7 bases, leaving 14 bases between the germline ends. CDR1 is LNHDA, CDR2 SQIVND, per germline (reference sequence). The CDR3 DNA reads TGTGCCAGTAGTCCCAGGGCTTGGAGTGAAAAACTGTTTTTT. It yields the protein CASSPRAWSEKLFF.

This rearrangement joins TRBV12-5 to TRBJ2-1; D is unclear. With 6 bases removed from V and 2 bases from J, the gap between germline ends came to 8 bases. The CDR3 extends over 13 amino acids. Germline values: CDR1 LGHNT, CDR2 FRNRAP. The CDR3 protein is CASGPTPYNEQFF. CDR3 DNA sequence: TGTGCTAGTGGCCCGACCCCCTACAATGAGCAGTTCTTC.

The V gene is TRBV20-1, the J gene TRBJ2-1; weak D call: TRBD1 (6 bases). Germline V gene sequence: CDR1 DFQATT, CDR2 SNEGSKA (reference sequence). CDR3 length equals 14 residues. Between the trimmed V and J ends, which lost 6 bases and 3 bases, there was a span of 15 bases. The CDR3 spells CSAATGVIYNEQFF. The CDR3 DNA sequence: TGCAGTGCCGCGACAGGAGTAATCTACAATGAGCAGTTCTTC.

This clonotype was found many times. The V gene is TRBV12-3 or TRBV12-4, the J gene TRBJ1-5, with D possibly matching TRBD1 (6 bases). The V and J ends lost 1 base and 3 bases respectively, with 10 bases between them. This CDR3 has 15 residues. The DNA for the CDR3 is TGTGCCAGCAGTTTAGGGGCAGGGGACAATCAGCCCCAGCATTTT. It yields the protein CASSLGAGDNQPQHF.

This rearrangement joins TRBV13 to TRBJ1-2; 8 bases are a match to TRBD1. After removal of 5 bases from V and 6 bases from J, the junction contained 5 bases not matched to a gene. The CDR3 contains 13 residues. The germline V gene has CDR1 PRHDT and CDR2 FYEKMQ (reference sequence). The CDR3 loop reads CASSQTGDHGYTF. The CDR3 nucleotides are TGTGCCAGCAGCCAGACAGGGGATCATGGCTACACCTTC.

This clonotype was recorded a few times. The V and J genes are TRBV28 and TRBJ1-5; D gene ambiguous. Trimming left V 6 bases short and J 7 bases short, with 13 bases between. CDR3 length equals 13 residues. Germline CDR1 reads MDHEN; CDR2 reads SYDVKM. CDR3 in amino acids: CASSTGGKQPQHF. As DNA, the CDR3 is TGTGCCAGCAGCACGGGAGGGAAACAGCCCCAGCATTTT.

The V gene is TRBV20-1, the J gene TRBJ1-1; possibly TRBD1 for D (5 bases). Germline V gene sequence: CDR1 DFQATT, CDR2 SNEGSKA (reference sequence). This CDR3 is 19 amino acids long. Trimming took off 3 bases at V and 1 base at J, with 27 bases between the two ends. DNA for the CDR3: TGCAGTGCTAGGGGACTTCTAATGGAGAAAAAAAGACGGAACACTGAAGCTTTCTTT. Protein sequence: CSARGLLMEKKRRNTEAFF.

The chain couples TRBV6-1 to TRBJ2-2; 9 bases match TRBD2. The germline V gene has CDR1 MNHNS and CDR2 SASEGT. The CDR3 has 15 residues. The junction had 6 bases not matched to a gene; V was cut back by 7 bases and J by 3 bases. CDR3: CASTFSGSDTGELFF. CDR3 bases: TGTGCCAGCACCTTTAGCGGGAGCGACACCGGGGAGCTGTTTTTT.